The rows below give T cell receptor beta chains drawn from one sample of a study of cytotoxic CD8 clonotypes in ibrutinib-treated CLL. The data were produced by immunoSEQ multiplex PCR, yet TCRdb's version contains in-frame clones alone and is incomplete. The sample lists 55,000 to 85,000 clones, approximately 90% seen once, with 2.5% to 3.5% in the top ten. This specimen was PBMCs, taken after 12 months of ibrutinib treatment. All receptors derive from a human donor with chronic lymphocytic leukemia. Each CDR3 is given with its conserved first and last residue. D genes are given only for firm matches. Clone size appears in some rows only: once, few, many, or a class for an expanded clone.

>medium-sized|TRBD2|TRBJ2-7|TRBV28
CASSLLLAGGGVVYEQYF
TGTGCCAGCAGTTTACTCCTTGCGGGAGGGGGCGTCGTGTACGAGCAGTACTTC
>.|TRBD1|TRBJ1-1|TRBV10-3
CAIPGWGQSSEAFF
TGTGCCATTCCCGGCTGGGGACAGAGCTCTGAAGCTTTCTTT
>.|.|TRBJ2-1|TRBV5-6
CASSLPTGEQFF
TGTGCCAGCAGCCTACCTACTGGAGAGCAGTTCTTC
>.|.|TRBJ1-1|TRBV19
CASRPGHTLPTEAFF
TGTGCCAGTCGTCCGGGACACACGCTTCCCACTGAAGCTTTCTTT
>.|TRBD2|TRBJ2-1|TRBV5-4
CASSLEPAGVAEQFF
TGTGCCAGCAGCTTGGAACCAGCGGGAGTAGCTGAGCAGTTCTTC
>.|.|TRBJ2-2|TRBV11-3
CASSLGQGRTGELFF
TGTGCCAGCAGCTTAGGTCAGGGTCGGACCGGGGAGCTGTTTTTT
>.|.|TRBJ2-1|TRBV11-2
CASSLTRNEQFF
TGTGCCAGCAGCTTAACCAGGAATGAGCAGTTCTTC
>.|.|TRBJ1-1|TRBV19
CASRTGEAVNTEAFF
TGTGCCAGTAGAACGGGTGAAGCAGTAAACACTGAAGCTTTCTTT
>.|.|TRBJ2-3|TRBV19
CASSISSRLGLDTQYF
TGTGCCAGTAGTATCTCTAGCAGGCTGGGGCTAGATACGCAGTATTTT
>.|.|TRBJ2-3|TRBV9
CASSVEVLDTQYF
TGTGCCAGCAGCGTAGAAGTTTTAGATACGCAGTATTTT
>.|.|TRBJ2-7|TRBV27
CASSRTHNGYEQYF
TGTGCCAGCAGCCGTACTCACAACGGCTACGAGCAGTACTTC